This T cell receptor (beta chain) comes out of a study of blood T cell repertoires in COVID-19. Study at large: There were acute and convalescent COVID-19 samples, and they came from the United States, Italy and Spain.

Authors' methods: Amplification from reference gene primers served as the basis for estimated nucleated cell counts. Libraries were prepared by immunoSEQ multiplex PCR; TCRdb keeps only in-frame clonotypes and omits some of them. V, J and clone size are those of that table, while D and trimming were read from the DNA. The sample has some 130,000 clones; approximately 86% are singletons. This CDR3 has 17 residues. Unmatched junction bases numbered 22, after V lost 5 bases and J lost 11 bases. Germline CDR1 is SQVTM and CDR2 is ANQGSEA. This clone was detected once. The source of this sequence is a woman aged 45-65 years who had recovered from COVID-19. The chain is built from TRBV29-1 and TRBJ2-1; 9 bases map to TRBD2. Sequenced sample: peripheral blood. CDR3 in DNA: TGCAGCGTTCCCGGGTTTCAAGCGGGAGGCCTCCTGACGAAGCAGTTCTTC. Protein: CSVPGFQAGGLLTKQFF.